This record covers a single TCR beta chain. This entry belongs to a study of blood T cell repertoires in COVID-19. Turning to the study itself: COVID-19 samples from acute and convalescent phases originated in the United States, Italy and Spain.

Per the study methods: Researchers report that nucleated cell counts were estimated from reference gene primer amplification. The method was immunoSEQ multiplex PCR; TCRdb's version includes in-frame clones alone and lacks a portion of them. V and J calls and clone size are as listed in that table; D and trimming were resolved from the DNA. The sample comprises about 170,000 clones, 70% to 90% of which are singletons, and 5.5% to 8.5% rests with the top ten. This CDR3 has 16 residues. Germline loops: CDR1 KGHDR, CDR2 SFDVKD. Trimming at V came to 5 bases and at J to 0 bases, leaving 4 bases not matched to a gene.

The source material was peripheral blood. The origin of this receptor is a woman aged 80 or over in a cohort sampled during active or convalescent COVID-19. This rearrangement joins TRBV24-1 to TRBJ2-1, with 9 bases fitting TRBD1. CDR3 in DNA: TGTGCCACCAGTGGTATGGGACAGGGCTCCTACAATGAGCAGTTCTTC. Residues: CATSGMGQGSYNEQFF.